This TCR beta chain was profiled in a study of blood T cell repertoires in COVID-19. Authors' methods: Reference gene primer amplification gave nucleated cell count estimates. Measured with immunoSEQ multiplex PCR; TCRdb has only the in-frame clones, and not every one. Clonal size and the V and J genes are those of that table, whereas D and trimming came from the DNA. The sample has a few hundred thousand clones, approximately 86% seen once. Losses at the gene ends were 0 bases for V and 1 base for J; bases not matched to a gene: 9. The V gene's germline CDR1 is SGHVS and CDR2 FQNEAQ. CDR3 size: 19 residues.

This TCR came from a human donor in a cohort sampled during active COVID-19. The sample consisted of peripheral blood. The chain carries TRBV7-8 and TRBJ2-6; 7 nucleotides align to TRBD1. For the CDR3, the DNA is TGTGCCAGCAGCTTAGCAGGACAGGCGTCGAGGTCTGGGGCCAACGTCCTGACTTTC. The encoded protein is CASSLAGQASRSGANVLTF.